Included here is one T cell receptor (beta chain) sequence, with context. Its antigen is unidentified. TCRdb keeps only in-frame clones here, not all; method: immunoSEQ multiplex PCR. The sample comprises some 86,000 clones, 90% to 95% of which are singletons, and over 9% rests with the top ten. The sample comes from a study of OX40 agonist ivuxolimab in advanced cancers. Across the whole study: Hepatocellular carcinoma, melanoma, renal cell or head and neck cancer was diagnosed in the dose-escalation patients. Partial responses occurred in Three dose-escalation patients, one with hepatocellular carcinoma and two with cutaneous melanoma.

General study results and limits: Compared with CD4+, CD8+ T cells on average had more expanded clones.

This CDR3 spans 14 amino acids. V dropped 6 bases and J dropped 5; count of bases not matched to a gene: 10. Per germline, CDR1 SQVTM and CDR2 ANQGSEA. This TCR derives from an adult with an advanced solid tumor such as melanoma, head and neck, liver or kidney cancer. Specimen: CD4+ or CD8+ T cells sorted from blood, collected in a trial of the OX40 agonist ivuxolimab. The rearrangement uses TRBV29-1 and TRBJ2-7; TRBD1 matches at 10 bases. CDR3 residues: CSVGQGVGYDEQYF. In nucleotides, the CDR3 is TGCAGCGTAGGACAGGGGGTGGGATACGACGAGCAGTACTTC.